This T cell receptor beta chain emerged from a study of blood T cell repertoires in COVID-19. Sequencing was performed with immunoSEQ multiplex PCR; in TCRdb, only in-frame clones are kept and a portion is missing. The sample lists over 400,000 clones, about nine tenths occurring once. Sample: PBMCs or T cells enriched from blood (not recorded which). The origin of this receptor is a woman aged 55-70 years who had recovered from COVID-19.

CDR3 residues: CASSVAGSGILGQYF. CDR3 sequence (DNA): TGTGCCAGCAGCGTAGCGGGGAGCGGGATCCTCGGGCAGTACTTC. The chain is built from TRBV9 and TRBJ2-7; 7 bases are a match to TRBD2. This CDR3 region has 15 residues. The V gene's germline CDR1 is SGDLS and CDR2 YYNGEE. V trimming: 0 bases; J trimming: 9 bases; junction bases outside the gene matches: 12.